Following are 7 T cell receptor beta chains from one sample sequenced in a study of blood T cells in healthy people across ages. A second PCR of roughly 7 to 11 cycles used a sample-barcoded 5' primer and a J-beta primer mix. TCRdb passed the 5' RACE reads through MiXCR, listing each CDR3 protein once. The table has about 1,800,000 distinct CDR3 sequences, under 30% seen once. The sequenced sample consisted of blood. The receptors shown here come from a woman aged 30 to 39 in good health.

This clonotype was detected a few times. The V call is TRBV29-1, the J call TRBJ2-1; D possibly matches TRBD1 or TRBD2 (6 bases each). The CDR3 runs 13 residues. Per the germline V gene, CDR1 is SQVTM and CDR2 is ANQGSEA. The V end was cut by 6 bases, the J end by 10 bases, with 19 bases between. The DNA for the CDR3 is TGCAGCGTCTTGGGGGGCGAGCGACGGGAGCAGTTCTTC. Protein sequence: CSVLGGERREQFF.

This clonotype has a count of ten or more. The V and J genes are TRBV5-1 and TRBJ2-7; D call uncertain. This CDR3 has 15 amino acids. V lost 0 bases to trimming and J lost 0 bases, with 10 bases between them. Germline CDR1 is SGHRS and CDR2 is YFSETQ. The CDR3 reads CASSLELGSSYEQYF. The CDR3 region has the DNA TGCGCCAGCAGCTTGGAGTTGGGAAGCTCCTACGAGCAGTACTTC.

The rearrangement joins TRBV19 to TRBJ2-7, with 7 bases matching TRBD1. Germline V gene sequence: CDR1 LNHDA, CDR2 SQIVND (reference sequence). The CDR3 length is 13 residues. V was pared by 10 bases and J by 7 bases, with 13 bases of the junction left unmatched. CDR3 nucleotides: TGTGCCACCGCCCCAACAGGGGCCAGGGAGCAGTACTTC. It codes for CATAPTGAREQYF. The complete variable domain, with remaining parts taken from reference TRBV19 and TRBJ2-7, reads DGGITQSPKYLFRKEGQNVTLSCEQNLNHDAMYWYRQDPGQGLRLIYYSQIVNDFQKGDIAEGYSVSREKKESFPLTVTSAQKNPTAFYLCATAPTGAREQYFGPGTRLTVT.

This clonotype has just a few counts. This rearrangement joins TRBV12-3 or TRBV12-4 to TRBJ1-2, with 9 bases matching TRBD1. CDR3 length: 15 residues. Trimming removed 3 bases from V and 4 bases from J; junction bases left unmatched: 6. The CDR3 coding sequence is TGTGCCAGCAGTTTCACAGGGGGCTGGGGCTATGGCTACACCTTC. Translating gives CASSFTGGWGYGYTF.

The J gene is TRBJ2-7, the V gene TRBV20-1; 9 bases match TRBD2. Per the germline V gene, CDR1 is DFQATT and CDR2 is SNEGSKA (reference sequence). V lost 3 bases to trimming and J lost 7 bases; unmatched junction nucleotides: 10. The CDR3 spans 14 residues. CDR3 amino acids: CSARPASGEPEQYF. The CDR3 nucleotides read TGCAGTGCTAGGCCGGCTAGCGGGGAACCTGAGCAGTACTTC.

This clonotype has more than one count but fewer than ten. The V call is TRBV20-1, the J call TRBJ2-7; D may be TRBD2 (6 bases). This CDR3 region has 14 residues. CDR1 and CDR2 (germline): DFQATT, SNEGSKA (reference sequence). Trimming left V 5 bases short and J 1 base short, with 15 bases between. The CDR3 loop reads CSARDSGLSYEQYF. CDR3 in DNA: TGCAGTGCTCGGGATAGCGGCTTATCCTACGAGCAGTACTTC.

For this clonotype: A junction boundary mismatches the germline segment, possibly from a read error. CDR3 nucleotide sequence: TGCAGCGTAAAACAACTAGTCGCCTACAATGAGCGGTTCTTC. This gives the protein CSVKQLVAYNERFF. The rearrangement joins TRBV29-1 to TRBJ2-1; possibly TRBD2 for D (5 bases). Germline CDR1 is SQVTM and CDR2 is ANQGSEA. This CDR3 has 14 amino acids.